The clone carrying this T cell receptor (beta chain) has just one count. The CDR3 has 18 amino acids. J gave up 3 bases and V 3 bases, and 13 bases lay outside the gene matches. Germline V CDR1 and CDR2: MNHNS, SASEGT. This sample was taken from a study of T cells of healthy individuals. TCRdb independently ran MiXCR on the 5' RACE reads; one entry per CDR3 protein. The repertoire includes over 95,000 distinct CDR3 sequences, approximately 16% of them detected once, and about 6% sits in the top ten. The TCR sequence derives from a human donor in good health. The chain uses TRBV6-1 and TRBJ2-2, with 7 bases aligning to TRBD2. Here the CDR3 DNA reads TGTGCCAGCAGTGAGGGACTACCAGGCCAGGGACACACCGGGGAGCTGTTTTTT. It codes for CASSEGLPGQGHTGELFF.